Listed here is a single TCR beta chain. As processed by the authors: Estimation of nucleated cell counts was performed using reference gene primer amplification. Produced via immunoSEQ multiplex PCR; TCRdb's table is partial and in-frame only. The V and J calls and the clone size are those of that table, but D and trimming were determined from the DNA. The sample includes 150,000 to 250,000 clones, 82% seen only once; the top ten take about 12%. The data were obtained in a study of blood T cell repertoires in COVID-19. Overall study: PBMCs, B-cell-depleted T cells, or T cells provided the cDNA or gDNA that made up the material.

The CDR3 runs 18 residues. Trimming removed 0 bases at V and 7 bases at J, with 25 bases between. From germline, CDR1 is MGHRA and CDR2 YSYEKL. Sequencing input: PBMCs or T cells enriched from blood (not recorded which). This sequence joins TRBV4-1 and TRBJ2-7; a possible D gene is TRBD1 (5 bases). The TCR comes from a man aged 40-49 years who had recovered from COVID-19. CDR3 DNA sequence: TGCGCCAGCAGCCAAGAAGTGGGGCGCGCGGCGCTCGTCAGAGAGCAGTACTTC. Amino acid sequence: CASSQEVGRAALVREQYF.